One and the same sample provided the 8 T cell receptor beta chains below, sequenced in a study of OX40 agonist ivuxolimab in advanced cancers. This table comes from immunoSEQ multiplex PCR, and its TCRdb copy is limited to in-frame clones, with some not included. The table records 80,000 or so clones, about 92% of them present only once. The source was CD4+ or CD8+ T cells sorted from blood, collected in a trial of the OX40 agonist ivuxolimab. The receptors shown here come from an adult with an advanced solid tumor such as melanoma, head and neck, liver or kidney cancer.

The table lists this clone with a count of one. The V gene is TRBV5-1, the J gene TRBJ2-2, with D possibly TRBD1 on 6 matching bases. Trimming stripped 3 bases from V and 8 bases from J, with 17 bases between. From germline, CDR1 is SGHRS and CDR2 YFSETQ. This CDR3 region has 15 residues. The CDR3 here is CASSYTGTQSGELFF. The CDR3, as DNA: TGCGCCAGCAGCTACACCGGGACACAGAGTGGGGAGCTGTTTTTT.

This rearrangement joins TRBV28 to TRBJ1-1; TRBD1 matches at 7 bases. The V gene's germline CDR1 is MDHEN and CDR2 SYDVKM. V lost 2 bases to trimming and J lost 8 bases; unmatched junction nucleotides: 11. The CDR3 loop spans 15 amino acids. The chain's CDR3 is CASSLTDRDGGEAFF. CDR3 DNA: TGTGCCAGCAGTTTAACAGACAGGGACGGGGGCGAAGCTTTCTTT.

The gene calls are TRBV5-4 and TRBJ2-3, with 12 nucleotides matching TRBD2. The CDR3 covers 15 residues. Germline assignment: CDR1 SGHNT and CDR2 YYREEE (reference sequence). Unmatched junction bases numbered 3, after V lost 4 bases and J lost 3 bases. CDR3 in amino acids: CASSPSGRVTDTQYF. DNA for the CDR3: TGTGCCAGCAGCCCTAGCGGGAGGGTGACAGATACGCAGTATTTT.

The chain couples TRBV12-2 to TRBJ1-4. TRBV12-2 is termed a pseudogene. CDR3 length: 16 amino acids. DNA of the CDR3: TGTGCAAGTCCCTTCCGCCCAGGGAGGGGTAAGGAAAAACTGTTTTTT. It is translated as CASPFRPGRGKEKLFF.

The chain is built from TRBV4-2 and TRBJ1-2, with D possibly TRBD1 on 5 matching bases. The CDR3 length is 14 residues. The germline CDR1 and CDR2 sequences are LGHNA and YNFKEQ. Trimming shortened V by 0 bases and J by 4 bases, and 9 bases separated the two germline ends. The CDR3 loop is CASSQDKGTYGYTF. The CDR3 DNA reads as TGTGCCAGCAGCCAAGATAAAGGGACCTATGGCTACACCTTC.

This chain links TRBV5-6 with TRBJ1-2; 10 bases align to TRBD1. Per the germline V gene, CDR1 is SGHDT and CDR2 is YYEEEE. There are 17 residues in the CDR3. V gave up 3 bases and J gave up 6 bases; unmatched junction bases: 14. The CDR3 nucleotides are TGTGCCAGCAGCTCCGTCCCTCAAGACAGGGGGCGGCATGGCTACACCTTC. Translation gives CASSSVPQDRGRHGYTF.

The J gene is TRBJ1-1, the V gene TRBV6-5; TRBD1 aligns across 8 bases. Germline loops: CDR1 MNHEY, CDR2 SVGAGI. This CDR3 is built from 16 residues. The J segment lost 5 bases and the V segment lost 2 bases, leaving 10 bases of the junction unmatched. The CDR3 is CASSYTLSGGKTEAFF. The CDR3 DNA sequence: TGTGCCAGCAGTTACACCCTTTCAGGGGGCAAAACTGAAGCTTTCTTT.

This clone has just one count. The chain combines TRBV5-4 with TRBJ2-7; 7 bases line up with TRBD1. The CDR3 extends over 15 amino acids. The V segment lost 4 bases and the J segment 0 bases; nucleotides outside the gene matches: 7. Germline V gene sequence: CDR1 SGHNT, CDR2 YYREEE (reference sequence). CDR3 nucleotide sequence: TGTGCCAGCAGCCCCCAGGGGGTGAGCTCCTACGAGCAGTACTTC. Its translation is CASSPQGVSSYEQYF.